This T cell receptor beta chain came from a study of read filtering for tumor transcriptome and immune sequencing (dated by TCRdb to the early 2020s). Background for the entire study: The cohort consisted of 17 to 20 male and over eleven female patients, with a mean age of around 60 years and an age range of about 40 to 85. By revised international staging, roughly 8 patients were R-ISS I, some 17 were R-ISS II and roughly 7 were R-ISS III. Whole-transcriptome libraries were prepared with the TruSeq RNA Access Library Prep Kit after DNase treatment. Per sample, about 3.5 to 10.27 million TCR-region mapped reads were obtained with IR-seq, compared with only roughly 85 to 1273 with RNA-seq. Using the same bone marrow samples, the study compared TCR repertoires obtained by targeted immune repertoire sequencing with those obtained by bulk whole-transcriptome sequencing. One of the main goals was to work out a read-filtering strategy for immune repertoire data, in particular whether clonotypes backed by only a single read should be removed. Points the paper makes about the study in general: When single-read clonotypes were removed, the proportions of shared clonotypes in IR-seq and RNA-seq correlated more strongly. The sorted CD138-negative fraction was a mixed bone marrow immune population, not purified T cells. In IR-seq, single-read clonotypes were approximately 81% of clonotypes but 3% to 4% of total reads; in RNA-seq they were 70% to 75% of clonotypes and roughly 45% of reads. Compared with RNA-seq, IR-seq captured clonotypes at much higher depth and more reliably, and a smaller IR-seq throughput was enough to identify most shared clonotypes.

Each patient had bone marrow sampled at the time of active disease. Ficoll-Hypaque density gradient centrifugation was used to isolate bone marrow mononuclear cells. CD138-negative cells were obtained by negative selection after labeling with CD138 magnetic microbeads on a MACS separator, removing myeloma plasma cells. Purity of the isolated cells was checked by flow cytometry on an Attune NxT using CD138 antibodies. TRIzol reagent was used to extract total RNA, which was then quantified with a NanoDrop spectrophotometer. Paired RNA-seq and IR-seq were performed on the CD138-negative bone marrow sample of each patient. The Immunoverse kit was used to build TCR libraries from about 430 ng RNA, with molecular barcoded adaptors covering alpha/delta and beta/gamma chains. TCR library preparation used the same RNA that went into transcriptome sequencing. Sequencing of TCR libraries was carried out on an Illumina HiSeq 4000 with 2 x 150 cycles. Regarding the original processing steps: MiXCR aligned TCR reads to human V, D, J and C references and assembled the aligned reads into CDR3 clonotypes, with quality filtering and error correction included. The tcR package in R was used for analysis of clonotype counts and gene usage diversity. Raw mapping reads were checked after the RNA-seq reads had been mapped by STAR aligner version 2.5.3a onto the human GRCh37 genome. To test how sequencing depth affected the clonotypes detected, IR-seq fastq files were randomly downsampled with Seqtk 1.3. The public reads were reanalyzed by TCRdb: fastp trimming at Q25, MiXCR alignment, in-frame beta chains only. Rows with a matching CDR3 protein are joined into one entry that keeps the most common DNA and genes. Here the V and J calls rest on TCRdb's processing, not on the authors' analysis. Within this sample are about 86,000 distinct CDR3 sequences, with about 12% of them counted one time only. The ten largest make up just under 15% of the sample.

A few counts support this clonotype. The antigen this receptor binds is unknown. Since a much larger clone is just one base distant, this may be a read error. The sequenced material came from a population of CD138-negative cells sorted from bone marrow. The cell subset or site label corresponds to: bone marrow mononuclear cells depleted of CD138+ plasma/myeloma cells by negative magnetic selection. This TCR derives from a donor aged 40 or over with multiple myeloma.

The CDR3 reads CSAEGQGARDTQYF. The sequenced DNA: TGCAGCGCCGAGGGACAGGGGGCTAGGGATACGCAGTATTTT. The chain employs TRBV29-1 and TRBJ2-3, and 12 bases in between align with TRBD1. The germline V and J ends show losses of 7 bases and 6 bases respectively, and no gene match explains 8 bases of the junction. Counted from cysteine to phenylalanine, this CDR3 has 14 amino acids. Only the CDR3 DNA is retained, 42 bases long and in frame from the first base. The germline V gene gives CDR1 as SQVTM and CDR2 as ANQGSEA.